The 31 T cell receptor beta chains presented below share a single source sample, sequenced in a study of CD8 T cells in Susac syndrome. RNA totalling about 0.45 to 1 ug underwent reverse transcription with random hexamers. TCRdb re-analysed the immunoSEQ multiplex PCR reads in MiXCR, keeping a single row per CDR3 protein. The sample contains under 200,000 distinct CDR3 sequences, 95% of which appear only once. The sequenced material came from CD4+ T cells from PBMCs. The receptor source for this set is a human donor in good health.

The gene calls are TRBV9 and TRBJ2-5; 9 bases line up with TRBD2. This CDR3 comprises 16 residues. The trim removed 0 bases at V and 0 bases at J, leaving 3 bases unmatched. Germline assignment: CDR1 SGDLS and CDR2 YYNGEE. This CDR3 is CASSVGLAGHQETQYF. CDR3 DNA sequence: TGTGCCAGCAGCGTAGGGCTAGCGGGACACCAAGAGACCCAGTACTTC.

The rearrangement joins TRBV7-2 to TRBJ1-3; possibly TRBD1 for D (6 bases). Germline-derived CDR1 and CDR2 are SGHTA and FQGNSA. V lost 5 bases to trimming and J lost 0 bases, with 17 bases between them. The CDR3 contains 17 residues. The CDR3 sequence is CASSLGTGMLSGNTIYF. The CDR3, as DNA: TGTGCCAGCAGCCTAGGCACAGGGATGCTCTCTGGAAACACCATATATTTT.

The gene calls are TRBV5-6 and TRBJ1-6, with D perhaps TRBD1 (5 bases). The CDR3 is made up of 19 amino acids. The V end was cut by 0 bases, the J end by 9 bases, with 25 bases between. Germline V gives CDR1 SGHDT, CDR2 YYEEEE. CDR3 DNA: TGTGCCAGCAGCTTGGCCTTTCCCCGTTGGGGGACCGGCGCTTCACCCCTCCACTTT. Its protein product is CASSLAFPRWGTGASPLHF.

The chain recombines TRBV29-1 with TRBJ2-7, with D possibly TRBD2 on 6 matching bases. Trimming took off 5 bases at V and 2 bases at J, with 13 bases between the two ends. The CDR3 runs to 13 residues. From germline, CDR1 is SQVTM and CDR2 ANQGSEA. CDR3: CSVRRGATYEQYF. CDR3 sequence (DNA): TGCAGCGTTAGGAGGGGTGCCACCTACGAGCAGTACTTC.

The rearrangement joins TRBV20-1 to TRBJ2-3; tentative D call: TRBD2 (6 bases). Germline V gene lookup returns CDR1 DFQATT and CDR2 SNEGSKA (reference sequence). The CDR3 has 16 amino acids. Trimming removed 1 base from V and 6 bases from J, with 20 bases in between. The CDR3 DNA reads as TGCAGTGCTAGAGCTCCCTTGGGGAGGCCGGCGGATACGCAGTATTTT. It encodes CSARAPLGRPADTQYF.

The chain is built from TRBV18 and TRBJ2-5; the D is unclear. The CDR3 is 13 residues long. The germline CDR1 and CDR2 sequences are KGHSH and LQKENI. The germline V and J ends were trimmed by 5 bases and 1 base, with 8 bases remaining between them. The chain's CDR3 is CASSVQTQETQYF. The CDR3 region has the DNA TGTGCCAGCTCAGTACAGACCCAAGAGACCCAGTACTTC.

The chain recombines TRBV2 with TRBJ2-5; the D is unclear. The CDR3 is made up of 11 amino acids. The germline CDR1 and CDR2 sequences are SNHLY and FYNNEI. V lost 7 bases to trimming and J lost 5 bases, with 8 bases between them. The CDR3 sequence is CASKGGETQYF. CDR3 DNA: TGTGCCAGCAAGGGTGGGGAGACCCAGTACTTC.

The CDR3 region has the DNA TGTGCCAGTAGTACAGGGGTAGAGTCCTACAATGAGCAGTTCTTC. Translation: CASSTGVESYNEQFF. The rearrangement links TRBV19 to TRBJ2-1; the D gene is possibly TRBD1 (6 bases). Trimming removed 4 bases at V and 1 base at J, with 11 bases between. The CDR3 has 15 residues. The germline V gene encodes CDR1 LNHDA and CDR2 SQIVND (reference sequence).

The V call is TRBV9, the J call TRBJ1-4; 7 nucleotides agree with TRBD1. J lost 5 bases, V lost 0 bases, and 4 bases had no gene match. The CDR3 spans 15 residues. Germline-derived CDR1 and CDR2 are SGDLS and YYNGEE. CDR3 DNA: TGTGCCAGCAGCGTAGGGACAGGCGAGAATGAAAAACTGTTTTTT. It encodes CASSVGTGENEKLFF. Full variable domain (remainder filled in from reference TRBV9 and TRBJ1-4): DSGVTQTPKHLITATGQRVTLRCSPRSGDLSVYWYQQSLDQGLQFLIQYYNGEERAKGNILERFSAQQFPDLHSELNLSSLELGDSALYFCASSVGTGENEKLFFGSGTQLSVL.

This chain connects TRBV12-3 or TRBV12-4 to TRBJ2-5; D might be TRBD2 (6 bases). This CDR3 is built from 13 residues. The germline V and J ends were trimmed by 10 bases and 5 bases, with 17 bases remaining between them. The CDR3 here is CATLRSGEETQYF. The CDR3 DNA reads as TGTGCCACCCTCCGTTCGGGAGAGGAGACCCAGTACTTC.

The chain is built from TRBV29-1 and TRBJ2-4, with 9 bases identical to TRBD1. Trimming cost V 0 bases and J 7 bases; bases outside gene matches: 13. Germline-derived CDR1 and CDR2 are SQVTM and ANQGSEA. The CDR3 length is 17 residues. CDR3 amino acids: CSVEELLNRGQVNIQYF. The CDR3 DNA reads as TGCAGCGTTGAAGAGCTCCTAAACAGGGGGCAAGTTAACATTCAGTACTTC. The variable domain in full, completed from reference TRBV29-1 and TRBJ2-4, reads SAVISQKPSRDICQRGTSLTIQCQVDSQVTMMFWYRQQPGQSLTLIATANQGSEATYESGFVIDKFPISRPNLTFSTLTVSNMSPEDSSIYLCSVEELLNRGQVNIQYFGAGTRLSVL.

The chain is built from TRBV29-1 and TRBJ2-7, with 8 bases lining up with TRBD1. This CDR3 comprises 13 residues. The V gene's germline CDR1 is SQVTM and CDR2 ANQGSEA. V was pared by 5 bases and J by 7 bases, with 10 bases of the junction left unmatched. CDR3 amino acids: CSVTPTGAGEQYF. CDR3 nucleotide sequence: TGCAGCGTTACACCGACAGGGGCAGGTGAGCAGTACTTC.

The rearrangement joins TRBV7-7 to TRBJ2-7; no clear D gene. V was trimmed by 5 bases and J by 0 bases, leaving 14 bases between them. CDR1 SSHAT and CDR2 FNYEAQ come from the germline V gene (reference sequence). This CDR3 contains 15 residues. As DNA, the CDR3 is TGTGCCAGCAGCCCAGATCCTTTGGGCTCCTACGAGCAGTACTTC. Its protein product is CASSPDPLGSYEQYF.

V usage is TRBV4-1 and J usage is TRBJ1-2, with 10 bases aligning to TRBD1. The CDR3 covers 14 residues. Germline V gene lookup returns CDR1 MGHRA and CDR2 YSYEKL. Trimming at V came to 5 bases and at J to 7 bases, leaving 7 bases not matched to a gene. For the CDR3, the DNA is TGCGCCAGCAGCGACGGGACAGGGGTATCTGGCTACACCTTC. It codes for CASSDGTGVSGYTF.

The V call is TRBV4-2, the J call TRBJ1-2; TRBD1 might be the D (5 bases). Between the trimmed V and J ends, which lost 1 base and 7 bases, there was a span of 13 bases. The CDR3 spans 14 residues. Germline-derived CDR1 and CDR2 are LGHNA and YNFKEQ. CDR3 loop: CASSQVRDVVGYTF. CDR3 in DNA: TGTGCCAGCAGCCAAGTCCGGGACGTCGTTGGCTACACCTTC.

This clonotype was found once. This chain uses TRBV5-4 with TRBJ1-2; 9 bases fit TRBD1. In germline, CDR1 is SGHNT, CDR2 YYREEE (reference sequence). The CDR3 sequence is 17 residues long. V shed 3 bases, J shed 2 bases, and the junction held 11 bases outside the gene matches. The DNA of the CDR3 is TGTGCCAGCAGCTCGTTGGGACAGGGACGGCCCAACTATGGCTACACCTTC. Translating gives CASSSLGQGRPNYGYTF.

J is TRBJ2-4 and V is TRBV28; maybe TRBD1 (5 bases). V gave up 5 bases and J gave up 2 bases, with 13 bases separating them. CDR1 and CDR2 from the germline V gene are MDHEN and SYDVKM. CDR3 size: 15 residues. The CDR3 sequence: CASSPPAGPKNIQYF. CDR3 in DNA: TGTGCCAGCAGTCCCCCGGCAGGGCCCAAAAACATTCAGTACTTC.

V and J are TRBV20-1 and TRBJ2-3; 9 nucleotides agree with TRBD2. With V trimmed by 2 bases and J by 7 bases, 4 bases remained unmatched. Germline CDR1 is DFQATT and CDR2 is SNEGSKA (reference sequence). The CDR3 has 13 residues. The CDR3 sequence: CSARMSGGHTQYF. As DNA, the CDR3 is TGCAGTGCTAGAATGAGCGGGGGGCATACGCAGTATTTT.

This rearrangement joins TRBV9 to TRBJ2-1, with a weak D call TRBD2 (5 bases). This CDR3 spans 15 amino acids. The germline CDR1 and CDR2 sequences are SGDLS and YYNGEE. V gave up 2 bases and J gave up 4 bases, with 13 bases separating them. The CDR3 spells CASSVRLAGYNEQFF. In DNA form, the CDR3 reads TGTGCCAGCAGCGTTCGTTTGGCGGGTTACAATGAGCAGTTCTTC.

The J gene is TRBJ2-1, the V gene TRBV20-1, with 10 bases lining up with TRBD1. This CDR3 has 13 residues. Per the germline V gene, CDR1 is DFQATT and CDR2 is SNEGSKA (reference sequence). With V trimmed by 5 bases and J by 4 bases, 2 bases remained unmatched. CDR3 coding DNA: TGCAGTGCTCTGGGACAGGGGTACAATGAGCAGTTCTTC. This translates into CSALGQGYNEQFF.

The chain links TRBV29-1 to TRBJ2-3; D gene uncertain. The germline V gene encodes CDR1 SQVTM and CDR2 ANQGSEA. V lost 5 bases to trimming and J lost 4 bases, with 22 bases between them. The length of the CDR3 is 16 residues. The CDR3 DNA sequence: TGCAGCGTTTTTGGTAACAAGGAGAGCAGTCCAGATACGCAGTATTTT. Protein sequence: CSVFGNKESSPDTQYF.

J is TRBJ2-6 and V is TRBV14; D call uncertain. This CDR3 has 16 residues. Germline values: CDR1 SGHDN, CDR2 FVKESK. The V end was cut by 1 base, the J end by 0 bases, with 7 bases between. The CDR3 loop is CASSQVGGSGANVLTF. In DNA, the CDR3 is TGTGCCAGCAGCCAAGTTGGTGGCTCTGGGGCCAACGTCCTGACTTTC.

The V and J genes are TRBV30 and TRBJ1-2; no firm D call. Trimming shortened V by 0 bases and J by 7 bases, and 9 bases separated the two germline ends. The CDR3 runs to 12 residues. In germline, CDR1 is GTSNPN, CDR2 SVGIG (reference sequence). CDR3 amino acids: CAWSVLLSGYTF. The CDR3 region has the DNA TGTGCCTGGAGTGTACTCTTAAGTGGCTACACCTTC.

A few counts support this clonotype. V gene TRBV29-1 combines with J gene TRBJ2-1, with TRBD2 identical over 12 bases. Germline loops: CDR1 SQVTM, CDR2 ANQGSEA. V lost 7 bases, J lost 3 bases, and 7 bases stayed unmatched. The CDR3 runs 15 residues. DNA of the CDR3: TGCAGCGGAAATCTAGCGGGGGGGCTCTACAATGAGCAGTTCTTC. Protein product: CSGNLAGGLYNEQFF.

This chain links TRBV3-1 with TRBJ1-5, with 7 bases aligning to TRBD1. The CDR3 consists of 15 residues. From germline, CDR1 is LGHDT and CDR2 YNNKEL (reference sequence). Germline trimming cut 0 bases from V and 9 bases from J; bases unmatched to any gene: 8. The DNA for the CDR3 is TGTGCCAGCAGCCAAGATACAGGGGCGAGGGGGCCCCAGCATTTT. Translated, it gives CASSQDTGARGPQHF.

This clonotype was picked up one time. This CDR3 is CSARAVEKAASSYNEQFF. The CDR3 nucleotides read TGCAGTGCTAGAGCTGTGGAAAAAGCGGCAAGCTCCTACAATGAGCAGTTCTTC. The V and J genes are TRBV20-1 and TRBJ2-1, with D possibly being TRBD2 (5 bases). CDR1 DFQATT and CDR2 SNEGSKA come from the germline V gene (reference sequence). CDR3 length equals 18 residues. The germline V and J ends were trimmed by 1 base and 0 bases, with 19 bases remaining between them.

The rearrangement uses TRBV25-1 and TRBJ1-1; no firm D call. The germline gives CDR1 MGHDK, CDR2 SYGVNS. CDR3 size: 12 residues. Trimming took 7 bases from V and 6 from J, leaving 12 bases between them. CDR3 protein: CASKGFVPEAFF. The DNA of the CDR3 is TGTGCCAGCAAAGGATTCGTTCCTGAAGCTTTCTTT.

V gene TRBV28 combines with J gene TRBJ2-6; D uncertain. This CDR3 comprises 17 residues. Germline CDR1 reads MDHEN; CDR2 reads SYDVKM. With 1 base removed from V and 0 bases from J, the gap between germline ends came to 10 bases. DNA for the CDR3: TGTGCCAGCAGTTTATACCAGTCGTTCTCTGGGGCCAACGTCCTGACTTTC. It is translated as CASSLYQSFSGANVLTF.

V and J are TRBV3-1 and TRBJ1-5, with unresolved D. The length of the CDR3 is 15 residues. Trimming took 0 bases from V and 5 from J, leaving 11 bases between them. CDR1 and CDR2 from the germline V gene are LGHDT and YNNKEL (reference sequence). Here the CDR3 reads CASSQDARTHQPQHF. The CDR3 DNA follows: TGTGCCAGCAGCCAAGATGCTAGGACCCATCAGCCCCAGCATTTT.

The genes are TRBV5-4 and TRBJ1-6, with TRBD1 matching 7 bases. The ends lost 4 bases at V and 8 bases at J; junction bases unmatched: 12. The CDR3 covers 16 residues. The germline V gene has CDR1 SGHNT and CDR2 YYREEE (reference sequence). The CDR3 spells CASSQNRGTTDSPLHF. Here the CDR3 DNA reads TGTGCCAGCAGCCAGAACAGGGGCACCACGGATTCACCCCTCCACTTT.

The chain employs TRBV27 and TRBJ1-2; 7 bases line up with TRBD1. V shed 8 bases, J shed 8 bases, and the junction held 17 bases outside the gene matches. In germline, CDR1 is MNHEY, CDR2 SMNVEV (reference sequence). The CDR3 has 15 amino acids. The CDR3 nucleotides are TGTGCCAGCTCACCCGATAGACAGGGTCTCGAGGGCTACACCTTC. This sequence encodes CASSPDRQGLEGYTF.